A selection of T cell receptor beta chains follows, all from one sample in a study of blood T cell repertoires in COVID-19. Here immunoSEQ multiplex PCR was the method, and the copy in TCRdb shows in-frame clones only, minus some. The sample holds over 200,000 clones, roughly nine tenths seen once. The specimen was peripheral blood. The origin of the receptors is a man in his forties with acute or convalescent COVID-19. The CDR3 runs from the conserved cysteine through the conserved F or W. The D gene is left open where the match is weak. Clone size appears in some rows only: once, few, many, or a class for an expanded clone.

>TRBD1|TRBV2|TRBJ1-1|-
CASRGRSFGTANTEAFF
TGTGCCAGCAGGGGACGGTCATTCGGGACAGCGAACACTGAAGCTTTCTTT
>-|TRBV29-1|TRBJ2-7|-
CSVRGQTAYEQYF
TGCAGCGTCCGAGGTCAGACAGCGTACGAGCAGTACTTC
>TRBD2|TRBV3-1/TRBV3-2|TRBJ2-3|-
CASSHLSGNTDTQYF
TGTGCCAGCAGCCATCTTAGCGGGAACACAGATACGCAGTATTTT
>-|TRBV19|TRBJ2-5|-
CASSIAGRAGGSQETQYF
TGTGCCAGTAGTATCGCCGGACGGGCAGGGGGGAGTCAAGAGACCCAGTACTTC
>-|TRBV5-1|TRBJ2-7|few
CASTLFGAPNPQEQYF
TGCGCCAGCACCCTGTTTGGAGCGCCGAACCCCCAAGAGCAGTACTTC
>TRBD2|TRBV29-1|TRBJ2-7|-
CSVAPTSGRQYF
TGCAGCGTTGCCCCGACTAGCGGGAGGCAGTACTTC
>TRBD1|TRBV14|TRBJ2-3|-
CASSRDRAVDTQYF
TGTGCCAGCAGCCGTGACAGGGCGGTAGATACGCAGTATTTT
>TRBD2|TRBV6-4|TRBJ2-1|-
CASPLAGEVSNEQFF
TGTGCCAGCCCTCTAGCGGGAGAAGTGTCCAATGAGCAGTTCTTC
>TRBD1|TRBV30|TRBJ2-1|few
CAWSLGTGGRNEQFF
TGTGCCTGGAGTCTCGGGACAGGGGGACGTAATGAGCAGTTCTTC
>TRBD1|TRBV3-1/TRBV3-2|TRBJ2-7|-
CASSQGTGGIKQYF
TGTGCCAGCAGCCAAGGGACAGGGGGCATCAAGCAGTACTTC
>TRBD1|TRBV5-1|TRBJ2-2|-
CASSPGQMNTGELFF
TGCGCCAGCAGCCCGGGACAGATGAACACCGGGGAGCTGTTTTTT
>-|TRBV11-2|TRBJ1-4|-
CASSGRGTATNEKLFF
TGTGCCAGCAGCGGGAGAGGGACTGCAACTAATGAAAAACTGTTTTTT
>-|TRBV5-1|TRBJ1-4|few
CASSFRGAISNEKLFF
TGCGCCAGCAGCTTTCGGGGAGCGATCTCTAATGAAAAACTGTTTTTT
>-|TRBV29-1|TRBJ2-1|once
CSVKSVENEQFF
TGCAGCGTAAAGTCCGTGGAGAATGAGCAGTTCTTC
>-|TRBV7-2|TRBJ1-6|-
CASSLQAGTSYNSPLHF
TGTGCCAGCAGCTTACAGGCCGGGACTTCCTATAATTCACCCCTCCACTTT